A single sample gave rise to the 31 T cell receptor beta chains below, sequenced in a study of cytomegalovirus exposure and HLA in healthy donors. Primers included in the PCR were 60 Vbeta and 13 Jbeta primers. Here immunoSEQ multiplex PCR was the method, and the copy in TCRdb shows in-frame clones only, minus some. The sample yields about 210,000 clones, around 82% seen once. The sample comprised PBMCs. These receptors originate from a middle-aged man in good health and CMV-seropositive.

The genes are TRBV2 and TRBJ1-2, with D hard to call. Germline CDR1 SNHLY, CDR2 FYNNEI. V gave up 3 bases and J gave up 2 bases, with 13 bases separating them. The length of the CDR3 is 15 residues. CDR3 protein: CASSESGALNYGYTF. CDR3 coding DNA: TGTGCCAGCAGTGAGAGCGGCGCCCTAAACTATGGCTACACCTTC. Combining the CDR3 with reference TRBV2 and TRBJ1-2 gives the whole variable domain EPEVTQTPSHQVTQMGQEVILRCVPISNHLYFYWYRQILGQKVEFLVSFYNNEISEKSEIFDDQFSVERPDGSNFTLKIRSTKLEDSAMYFCASSESGALNYGYTFGSGTRLTVV.

This clone was observed a few times. This rearrangement joins TRBV5-1 to TRBJ2-7, with D possibly being TRBD2 (5 bases). The V gene's germline CDR1 is SGHRS and CDR2 YFSETQ. The CDR3 extends over 14 amino acids. Trimming took off 4 bases at V and 5 bases at J, with 16 bases between the two ends. CDR3 nucleotides: TGCGCCAGCAGCAACGGGATAACTTTCAACGAGCAGTACTTC. Encoded protein: CASSNGITFNEQYF.

The rearrangement joins TRBV5-1 to TRBJ2-3; 7 bases are shared with TRBD1. The CDR3 contains 14 residues. Germline loops: CDR1 SGHRS, CDR2 YFSETQ. V lost 0 bases and J lost 5; bases outside the gene matches: 3. The CDR3 loop is CASSLAQGEDTQYF. DNA for the CDR3: TGCGCCAGCAGCTTGGCGCAGGGGGAAGATACGCAGTATTTT.

This sequence joins TRBV7-9 and TRBJ2-7; 8 nucleotides align to TRBD2. Germline-derived CDR1 and CDR2 are SEHNR and FQNEAQ (reference sequence). Unmatched junction bases numbered 9, after V lost 5 bases and J lost 0 bases. The CDR3 extends over 16 amino acids. The CDR3 spells CASSPHWSGSSYEQYF. The DNA for the CDR3 is TGTGCCAGCAGCCCTCATTGGAGCGGGAGCTCCTACGAGCAGTACTTC.

This sequence joins TRBV16 and TRBJ1-1; a weak D match, TRBD1 (6 bases). Per the germline V gene, CDR1 is KGHSY and CDR2 is FQNENV. The V end was cut by 4 bases, the J end by 3 bases, with 9 bases between. The CDR3 is 13 amino acids. The CDR3 sequence is CASSRNRDTEAFF. For the CDR3, the DNA is TGTGCCAGCAGCCGTAACAGGGACACTGAAGCTTTCTTT. The full variable domain, rest sourced from reference TRBV16 and TRBJ1-1, is GEEVAQTPKHLVRGEGQKAKLYCAPIKGHSYVFWYQQVLKNEFKFLISFQNENVFDETGMPKERFSAKCLPNSPCSLEIQATKLEDSAVYFCASSRNRDTEAFFGQGTRLTVV.

The V call is TRBV6-1, the J call TRBJ2-7; TRBD2 might be the D (6 bases). CDR1 is MNHNS and CDR2 is SASEGT in the germline V gene. V dropped 11 bases and J dropped 4 bases, with 15 bases sitting between them. The length of the CDR3 is 12 residues. The CDR3 DNA sequence: TGTGCCGTGGGGGGATCGGGTTACGAGCAGTACTTC. Translated: CAVGGSGYEQYF.

The V and J genes are TRBV29-1 and TRBJ1-2; 7 bases match TRBD1. V was pared by 2 bases and J by 5 bases, with 8 bases of the junction left unmatched. Germline V CDR1 and CDR2: SQVTM, ANQGSEA. The CDR3 runs to 14 residues. The CDR3 region has the DNA TGCAGCGTTGAATTCCTCGCCAGGGGGTATGGCTACACCTTC. Amino acids: CSVEFLARGYGYTF.

The chain employs TRBV27 and TRBJ2-1; 14 bases match TRBD2. Germline V gene data show CDR1 as MNHEY and CDR2 as SMNVEV (reference sequence). The CDR3 extends over 16 amino acids. J gave up 7 bases and V 5 bases, and 7 bases lay outside the gene matches. The CDR3 region has the DNA TGTGCCAGCAGTCCCGGGACTAGCGGGAGCCGTAATGAGCAGTTCTTC. This translates into CASSPGTSGSRNEQFF.

The V call is TRBV30, the J call TRBJ2-7, with D unresolved. V gave up 0 bases and J gave up 2 bases, with 8 bases separating them. The germline gives CDR1 GTSNPN, CDR2 SVGIG (reference sequence). This CDR3 region has 13 residues. The CDR3 bases are TGTGCCTGGAGTGTGGCAGTCCCCTACGAGCAGTACTTC. Its translation: CAWSVAVPYEQYF.

V usage is TRBV7-8 and J usage is TRBJ2-2; 10 bases line up with TRBD1. Germline V lookup: CDR1 SGHVS, CDR2 FQNEAQ. The CDR3 sequence is 16 residues long. Germline trimming cut 5 bases from V and 4 bases from J; bases unmatched to any gene: 7. The CDR3 nucleotides are TGTGCCAGCAGCGCCGGGACAGGGGAATTCACCGGGGAGCTGTTTTTT. It translates to CASSAGTGEFTGELFF.

J is TRBJ1-3 and V is TRBV13; D is perhaps TRBD1 (5 bases). V lost 0 bases and J 4 bases, leaving 10 bases between the germline ends. The CDR3 is made up of 15 amino acids. CDR1 is PRHDT and CDR2 is FYEKMQ in the germline V gene (reference sequence). This CDR3 is CASSLGPRGGNTIYF. The CDR3 nucleotides read TGTGCCAGCAGCTTAGGCCCTAGGGGAGGAAACACCATATATTTT.

The chain employs TRBV13 and TRBJ2-3, with 7 positions matching TRBD1. Germline V gene data show CDR1 as PRHDT and CDR2 as FYEKMQ (reference sequence). The CDR3 runs 15 residues. V lost 5 bases to trimming and J lost 1 base; unmatched junction nucleotides: 6. CDR3 protein: CASSLRTGRTDTQYF. CDR3 bases: TGTGCCAGCAGCCTTCGGACAGGACGCACAGATACGCAGTATTTT.

The gene calls are TRBV7-2 and TRBJ2-7; TRBD2 might be the D (5 bases). The CDR3 contains 13 residues. Trimming removed 2 bases at V and 11 bases at J, with 16 bases between. Germline lookup yields CDR1 SGHTA and CDR2 FQGNSA. This CDR3 is CASSLNGGSTKYF. The CDR3 DNA is TGTGCCAGCAGCTTAAACGGTGGATCGACTAAGTACTTC.

The J gene is TRBJ1-2, the V gene TRBV15; 7 nucleotides agree with TRBD1. Trimming removed 0 bases from V and 8 bases from J; junction bases left unmatched: 12. Germline V gene sequence: CDR1 LNHNV, CDR2 YYDKDF (reference sequence). This CDR3 contains 16 residues. Here the CDR3 reads CATSRDRRQGTIGYTF. CDR3 DNA sequence: TGTGCCACCAGCAGAGATCGCAGACAGGGAACTATCGGCTACACCTTC.

CDR3 nucleotides: TGTGCCGCCAGAGACAGGGGGCTTGATGGCTACACCTTC. Translation: CAARDRGLDGYTF. V is TRBV10-3 and J is TRBJ1-2; 10 nucleotides align to TRBD1. In germline, CDR1 is ENHRY, CDR2 SYGVKD. The junction had 9 bases not matched to a gene; V was cut back by 11 bases and J by 6 bases. The CDR3 is made up of 13 amino acids.

This clone was seen only once. V usage is TRBV5-1 and J usage is TRBJ1-1; no clear D gene. The CDR3 is 14 residues long. V was clipped by 0 bases and J by 4 bases, with 10 bases between them. Germline V gene sequence: CDR1 SGHRS, CDR2 YFSETQ. The CDR3 sequence is CASSLGAGSTEAFF. In DNA, the CDR3 is TGCGCCAGCAGCTTGGGGGCCGGTTCCACTGAAGCTTTCTTT.

The V and J genes are TRBV19 and TRBJ1-3; D possibly corresponds to TRBD1 (6 bases). The CDR3 is 14 amino acids. Per germline, CDR1 LNHDA and CDR2 SQIVND (reference sequence). With 5 bases removed from V and 2 bases from J, the gap between germline ends came to 10 bases. The CDR3 coding sequence is TGTGCCAGTAGTTCAGGGGTGCCTGGAAACACCATATATTTT. Protein: CASSSGVPGNTIYF.

CDR3 region: CATLIPGYEQFF. CDR3 sequence (DNA): TGTGCCACCCTAATCCCCGGGTATGAGCAGTTCTTC. The chain employs TRBV7-9 and TRBJ2-1; no clear D. Germline assignment: CDR1 SEHNR and CDR2 FQNEAQ (reference sequence). Trimming took off 10 bases at V and 8 bases at J, with 15 bases between the two ends. The CDR3 runs to 12 residues.

The chain couples TRBV5-1 to TRBJ1-2; possible D gene TRBD1, 6 bases. This CDR3 has 14 amino acids. V was trimmed by 0 bases and J by 8 bases, leaving 14 bases between them. The V gene's germline CDR1 is SGHRS and CDR2 YFSETQ. CDR3 amino acids: CASSLARTGRGYTF. CDR3 nucleotides: TGCGCCAGCAGCTTGGCGCGTACAGGGCGAGGCTACACCTTC.

V is TRBV5-6 and J is TRBJ2-1, with TRBD1 matching over 9 bases. V lost 0 bases, J lost 8 bases, and 9 bases stayed unmatched. The germline V gene has CDR1 SGHDT and CDR2 YYEEEE. CDR3 size: 16 residues. This CDR3 is CASSLVWGQGRDEQFF. The CDR3 nucleotides are TGTGCCAGCAGCTTGGTGTGGGGACAGGGACGCGATGAGCAGTTCTTC.

The J gene is TRBJ2-3, the V gene TRBV7-9; D not resolved. Germline V gene lookup returns CDR1 SEHNR and CDR2 FQNEAQ (reference sequence). V lost 4 bases, J lost 5 bases, and 10 bases lay in between. The CDR3 is 13 residues long. As DNA, the CDR3 is TGTGCCAGCAGCTACCGAGCGATAGATACGCAGTATTTT. This gives the protein CASSYRAIDTQYF.

The V and J genes are TRBV19 and TRBJ2-3, with D possibly TRBD1 on 6 matching bases. Germline CDR1 reads LNHDA; CDR2 reads SQIVND (reference sequence). The CDR3 extends over 14 amino acids. V was shortened by 8 bases and J by 1 base, with 13 bases between the two germline ends. CDR3 region: CASGSQGRTDTQYF. The DNA for the CDR3 is TGTGCCAGTGGTTCACAGGGTCGCACAGATACGCAGTATTTT.

The chain employs TRBV7-9 and TRBJ2-7; 14 positions match TRBD2. CDR1 is SEHNR and CDR2 is FQNEAQ in the germline V gene (reference sequence). CDR3 length: 17 amino acids. V lost 5 bases to trimming and J lost 5 bases; unmatched junction nucleotides: 11. The CDR3 DNA is TGTGCCAGCAGCCCAGAGGGGGGACTAGCGGGAGAGGACGAGCAGTACTTC. It yields the protein CASSPEGGLAGEDEQYF.

This rearrangement joins TRBV7-2 to TRBJ2-7, with TRBD2 as a possible D gene (5 bases). V was clipped by 3 bases and J by 0 bases, with 9 bases between them. CDR1 and CDR2 from the germline V gene are SGHTA and FQGNSA. The CDR3 sequence is 14 residues long. The CDR3 DNA reads TGTGCCAGCAGCTTGAGGGCCAGCTCCTACGAGCAGTACTTC. It specifies CASSLRASSYEQYF.

V usage is TRBV4-2 and J usage is TRBJ1-5; D remains unclear. Germline V gene data show CDR1 as LGHNA and CDR2 as YNFKEQ. Trimming cost V 4 bases and J 9 bases, with 13 bases left between them. This CDR3 spans 13 amino acids. CDR3 sequence: CASSPSLELPQHF. The CDR3 DNA follows: TGTGCCAGCAGCCCCTCGTTGGAGTTGCCCCAGCATTTT.

This rearrangement joins TRBV14 to TRBJ2-7; 10 nucleotides agree with TRBD1. After removal of 1 base from V and 3 bases from J, the junction contained 3 bases not matched to a gene. Per the germline V gene, CDR1 is SGHDN and CDR2 is FVKESK. The CDR3 is 15 amino acids. The CDR3 DNA is TGTGCCAGCAGCCAAGGGGACAGGGGAATCTACGAGCAGTACTTC. This encodes CASSQGDRGIYEQYF.

J is TRBJ1-2 and V is TRBV2; 8 bases fit TRBD1. V trimming: 4 bases; J trimming: 5 bases; junction bases outside the gene matches: 6. The length of the CDR3 is 14 residues. CDR1 SNHLY and CDR2 FYNNEI come from the germline V gene. The CDR3 DNA follows: TGTGCCAGCAGTGCCCAGGGGGCTCAGTATGGCTACACCTTC. Amino acid sequence: CASSAQGAQYGYTF.

A few counts support this clone. The gene calls are TRBV5-1 and TRBJ2-7; maybe TRBD2 (5 bases). The V gene's germline CDR1 is SGHRS and CDR2 YFSETQ. Between the trimmed V and J ends, which lost 3 bases and 5 bases, there was a span of 15 bases. This CDR3 is 14 amino acids long. The CDR3 DNA sequence: TGCGCCAGCAGCTCGGGGTCGGTAGGACACGAGCAGTACTTC. Its translation: CASSSGSVGHEQYF.

A single count supports this clone. This sequence joins TRBV6-6 and TRBJ2-5; TRBD2 matches at 9 bases. The closer fit of TRBJ2-7 to the DNA end suggests the J call may be wrong. Germline loops: CDR1 MNHNY, CDR2 SVGAGI (reference sequence). The CDR3 spans 15 residues. In nucleotides, the CDR3 is TGTGCCAGCAGCCTAGCCTTTAGCGGGGGCGTCGAGCAGTACTTC. Amino acid sequence: CASSLAFSGGVEQYF.

With regard to this clone: Mismatch with germline at one junction end may stem from a read error. The V gene is TRBV7-9, the J gene TRBJ2-1, with 10 bases aligning to TRBD1. This CDR3 is 16 amino acids long. CDR1 is SEHNR and CDR2 is FQNEAQ in the germline V gene (reference sequence). In DNA form, the CDR3 reads TGTTCCAGCAGCCTAAAGGGACAGGGGCCTAACAATGAGCAGTTCTTC. Protein sequence: CSSSLKGQGPNNEQFF. The full variable domain, completed using reference TRBV7-9 and TRBJ2-1, is DTGVSQNPRHKITKRGQNVTFRCDPISEHNRLYWYRQTLGQGPEFLTYFQNEAQLEKSRLLSDRFSAERPKGSFSTLEIQRTEQGDSAMYLCSSSLKGQGPNNEQFFGPGTRLTVL.

The genes are TRBV7-9 and TRBJ2-3; 12 nucleotides align to TRBD2. The CDR3 is 16 residues long. Germline lookup yields CDR1 SEHNR and CDR2 FQNEAQ (reference sequence). Germline trimming cut 5 bases from V and 2 bases from J; bases unmatched to any gene: 5. The CDR3 DNA is TGTGCCAGCAGCGGCTGGACTAGCGGGATCACAGATACGCAGTATTTT. It specifies CASSGWTSGITDTQYF.